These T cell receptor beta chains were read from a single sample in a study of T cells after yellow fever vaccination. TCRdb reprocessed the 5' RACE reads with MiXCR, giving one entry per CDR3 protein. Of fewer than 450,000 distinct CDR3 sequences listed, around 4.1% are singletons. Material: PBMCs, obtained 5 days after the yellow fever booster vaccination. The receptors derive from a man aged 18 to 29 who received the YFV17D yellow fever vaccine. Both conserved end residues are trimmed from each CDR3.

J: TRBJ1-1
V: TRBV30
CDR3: AWSFLGTLNTEAF

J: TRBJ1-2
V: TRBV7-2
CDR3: ASSAFQGGYGYT

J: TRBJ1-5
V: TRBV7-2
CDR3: ASSLPGMAPQH

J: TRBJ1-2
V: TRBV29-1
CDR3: SAQDRAGPDGYT

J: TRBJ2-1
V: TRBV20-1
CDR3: SARYSGRVNNEQF

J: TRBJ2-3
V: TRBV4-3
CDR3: ASSQEGAGGADTQY

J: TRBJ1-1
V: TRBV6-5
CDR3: ASSADGGAREAF

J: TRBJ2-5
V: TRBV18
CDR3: ASSTGTGVGKTQY

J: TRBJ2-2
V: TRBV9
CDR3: ASSALAGSTGELF

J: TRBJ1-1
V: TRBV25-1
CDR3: ASSRDRGPTEAF

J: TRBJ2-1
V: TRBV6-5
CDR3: ASSYSGPYNEQF

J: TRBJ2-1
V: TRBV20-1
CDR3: SATQGLGAEQF

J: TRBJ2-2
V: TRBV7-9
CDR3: ASSLDLVAGELF

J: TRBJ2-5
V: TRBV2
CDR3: ASSEAAGAIGTQY

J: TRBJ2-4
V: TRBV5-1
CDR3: ATRDRRFGKNIQY

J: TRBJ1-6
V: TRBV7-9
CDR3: ASRQGAGSPLH

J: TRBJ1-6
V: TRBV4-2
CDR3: ASSHVTGGSYNSPLH

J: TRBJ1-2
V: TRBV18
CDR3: ASSHYRDRSNYGYT

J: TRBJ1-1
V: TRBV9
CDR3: ASSRVEGTEAF

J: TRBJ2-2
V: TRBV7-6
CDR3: ASSATMGQNTGELF

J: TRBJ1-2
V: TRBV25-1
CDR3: ASSDGANYGYT

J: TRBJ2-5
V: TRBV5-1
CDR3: ASSLGGDYQETQY

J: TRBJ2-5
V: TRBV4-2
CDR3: ASSRGQTQETQY

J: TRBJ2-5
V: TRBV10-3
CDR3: AISESRLAGRETQY

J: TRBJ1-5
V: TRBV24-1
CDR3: ATSGQGQNQPQH

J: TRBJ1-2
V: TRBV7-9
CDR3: ASSLVGQYFVDGYT

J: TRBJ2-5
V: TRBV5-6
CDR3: ASSLPTGVQETQY

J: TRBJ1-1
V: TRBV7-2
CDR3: ASMLRVGNTEAF

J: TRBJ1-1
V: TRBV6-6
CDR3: ASTQGAEAF

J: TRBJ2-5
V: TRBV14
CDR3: ASSQVPSETQY

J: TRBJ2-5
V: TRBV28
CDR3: ASKPLDNGRTQY

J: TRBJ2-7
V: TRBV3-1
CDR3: ASSSEGFVGTPSDEQY

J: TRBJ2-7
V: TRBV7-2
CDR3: ASSFRRGYEQY

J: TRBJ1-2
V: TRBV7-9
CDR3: ASSLRGAYGYT

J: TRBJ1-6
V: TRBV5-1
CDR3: ASSLLAQRDNSPLH

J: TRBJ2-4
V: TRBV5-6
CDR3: ASSLVQTKNIQY

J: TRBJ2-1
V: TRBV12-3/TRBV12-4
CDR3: ASSSGLYEQF

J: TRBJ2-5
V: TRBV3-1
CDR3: ASSQPWAEPQY

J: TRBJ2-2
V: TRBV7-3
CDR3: ASSPARGRTTGELF

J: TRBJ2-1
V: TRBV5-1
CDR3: ASSLGQQRNEQF